The rows below give T cell receptor beta chains drawn from one sample of a study of beta chain features in type 1 diabetes. TCRdb's table, derived via immunoSEQ multiplex PCR, lists solely in-frame clones and lacks some. The sample has 300,000 to 350,000 clones; around 9.3% are singletons. Input material: central memory CD4+ T cells from blood. The origin of the receptors is a man in his thirties or forties with type 1 diabetes. CDR3s include the opening cysteine and the closing phenylalanine or tryptophan. Fields, in order: D gene, clone size, V gene, J gene, CDR3 protein, CDR3 DNA. The D gene is left open where the match is weak. The listing skips clone size in some rows; elsewhere it reads once, few, many or a size class.

>TRBD1|many|TRBV7-9|TRBJ1-6
CASSPKTGTANSPLHF
TGTGCCAGCAGCCCGAAGACCGGGACAGCGAATTCACCCCTCCACTTT
>NA|NA|TRBV29-1|TRBJ1-4
CSVEEGEKLFF
TGCAGCGTTGAGGAAGGCGAAAAACTGTTTTTT
>NA|few|TRBV5-1|TRBJ2-3
CASRGGRGEDTQYF
TGCGCCAGCAGAGGAGGGCGGGGTGAAGATACGCAGTATTTT
>NA|few|TRBV7-2|TRBJ2-2
CASSLRGEYTGELFF
TGTGCCAGCAGCTTAAGGGGGGAGTACACCGGGGAGCTGTTTTTT
>TRBD1|few|TRBV6-6|TRBJ2-7
CASSKDRDNYEQYF
TGTGCCAGCAGTAAGGACAGGGATAACTACGAGCAGTACTTC
>NA|NA|TRBV29-1|TRBJ2-3
CSVGAQTTDTQYF
TGCAGCGTTGGCGCACAAACCACAGATACGCAGTATTTT
>NA|few|TRBV11-2|TRBJ2-6
CASSGRVTNVLTF
TGTGCCAGCAGCGGCAGGGTAACCAACGTCCTGACTTTC
>NA|NA|TRBV7-8|TRBJ2-1
CASSLIGGRSYNEQFF
TGTGCCAGCAGCTTAATCGGGGGTCGCTCCTACAATGAGCAGTTCTTC
>NA|many|TRBV4-3|TRBJ1-1
CASSIQGGDTEAFF
TGCGCCAGCAGTATACAGGGTGGGGACACTGAAGCTTTCTTT
>NA|NA|TRBV19|TRBJ1-1
CASSTQGGATEAFF
TGTGCCAGTAGTACCCAGGGCGGCGCCACTGAAGCTTTCTTT
>NA|NA|TRBV7-6|TRBJ1-4
CASSSQTGRGGKLFF
TGTGCCAGCAGCTCACAGACAGGCCGCGGGGGGAAACTGTTTTTT
>NA|NA|TRBV4-3|TRBJ2-5
CASSQERAQGKETQYF
TGCGCCAGCAGCCAAGAAAGAGCACAGGGAAAAGAGACCCAGTACTTC